The rows below give T cell receptor beta chains drawn from one sample of a study of blood T cell repertoires in COVID-19. TCRdb's copy holds only in-frame clones and misses some; the assay was immunoSEQ multiplex PCR. The sample holds about 120,000 clones, approximately 90% seen once. Sequenced material: peripheral blood. Receptor source: a man in his 70s with active or convalescent COVID-19. CDR3s include the opening cysteine and the closing phenylalanine or tryptophan. A D gene is named only where the DNA matches it firmly. Size values are once, few and many counts, or a class for expanded clones, and some rows have none.

size	V	D	J	DNA	CDR3
-	TRBV6-5	TRBD1	TRBJ2-5	TGTGCCAGCAGATCGACAGGGGAAGAGACCCAGTACTTC	CASRSTGEETQYF
-	TRBV9	TRBD2	TRBJ2-6	TGTGCCAGCAGCTCGGGGGGTACTGGGGCCAACGTCCTGACTTTC	CASSSGGTGANVLTF
-	TRBV19	TRBD2	TRBJ2-5	TGTGCCAGCGGGGGGAGCGGTGAGACCCAGTACTTC	CASGGSGETQYF
-	TRBV5-1	TRBD1	TRBJ1-1	TGCGCCAGCAGCGGAGGGGGCTGGGACACTGAAGCTTTCTTT	CASSGGGWDTEAFF
-	TRBV6-4	TRBD2	TRBJ2-1	TGTGCCAGCAGTGGTCTAGCGGGAGTAAGGAACAATGAGCAGTTCTTC	CASSGLAGVRNNEQFF
-	TRBV15	TRBD2	TRBJ2-7	TGTGCCACCAGCGCAACGGGGAGGGTCTCCTACGAGCAGTACTTC	CATSATGRVSYEQYF
once	TRBV18	TRBD1	TRBJ1-2	TGTGCCAGCTCACCACCGTCGACAGGGACGGGTGGCTACACCTTC	CASSPPSTGTGGYTF
-	TRBV19	-	TRBJ1-2	TGTGCCAGTGCCGCCGGGGGTCGGGGCTACACCTTC	CASAAGGRGYTF
medium-sized	TRBV4-2	-	TRBJ2-7	TGTGCCAGCAGCCAAGAATCTCAGGTCGCGTCCTACGAGCAGTACTTC	CASSQESQVASYEQYF
-	TRBV6-5	-	TRBJ1-1	TGTGCCAGCAGAATATTGAACACTGAAGCTTTCTTT	CASRILNTEAFF
-	TRBV9	-	TRBJ1-6	TGTGCCAGCAGCGTAGCGCAGGGTGGGTCACCCCTCCACTTT	CASSVAQGGSPLHF
-	TRBV5-1	-	TRBJ2-7	TGCGCCAGCAGCTTGGCAGGCGGACTCAACTACGAGCAGTACTTC	CASSLAGGLNYEQYF
-	TRBV18	TRBD2	TRBJ2-1	TGTGCCAGCGGAACCGGGACTAGCGGGTACAATGAGCAGTTCTTC	CASGTGTSGYNEQFF